This T cell receptor (beta chain) appears in the sequencing data of a study of T cells in Graves' hyperthyroidism and ophthalmopathy. Template material for amplifying TCR beta CDR3 regions consisted of RNA transcripts. HTBI primers were used for first-round RT-PCR of the TCR CDR3. TCRdb fed the multiplex PCR reads into MiXCR, producing one record per CDR3 protein. The data contain about 270,000 distinct CDR3 sequences, 22% of them singletons. Germline V gene lookup returns CDR1 MDHEN and CDR2 SYDVKM. The CDR3 length is 13 residues. Trimming took 7 bases from V and 4 from J, leaving 13 bases between them. This clonotype was counted only a few times. Its target is not known. Overall study findings and caveats: Blood shared most expanded thyroid clonotypes above 0.001.

Source material: blood. The J gene is TRBJ1-2, the V gene TRBV28; D may be TRBD1 (5 bases). This TCR derives from a man under 40 with Graves' ophthalmopathy. Written as DNA, the CDR3 is TGTGCCAGCAACCGACAGCTACTCTATGGCTACACCTTC. Protein product: CASNRQLLYGYTF.